Sequencing of this T cell receptor (beta chain) was carried out in a study of T cell responses to AZD1222 COVID-19 vaccine. Generated by immunoSEQ multiplex PCR, the TCRdb table keeps only in-frame clones and is missing some. The sample yields roughly 120,000 clones, over 80% seen once. Study results and caveats: Donors were largely white British and mainly female; clonal diversity was possibly underestimated.

This clone was detected only a few times. Its antigen is undetermined. CDR3 length: 13 amino acids. V was clipped by 7 bases and J by 5 bases, with 13 bases between them. CDR1 LNHDA and CDR2 SQIVND come from the germline V gene (reference sequence). The sample in question was peripheral blood, obtained on day 0 of AZD1222 vaccination. The TCR sequence derives from an adult in good health. The chain recombines TRBV19 with TRBJ2-3, with D perhaps TRBD1 or TRBD2 (5 bases each). The CDR3 nucleotides read TGTGCCAGTAAAGAGGGGAATGGAGATACGCAGTATTTT. It yields the protein CASKEGNGDTQYF.